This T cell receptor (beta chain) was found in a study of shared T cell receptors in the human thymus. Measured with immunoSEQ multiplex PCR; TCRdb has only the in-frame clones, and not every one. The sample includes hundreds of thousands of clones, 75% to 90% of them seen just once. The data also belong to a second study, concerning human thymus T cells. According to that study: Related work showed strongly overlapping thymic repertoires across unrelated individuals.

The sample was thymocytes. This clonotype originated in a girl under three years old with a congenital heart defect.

The CDR3 nucleotides are TGTGCCAGCAGAGTCGGTGAGGTGGCTGGAAACACCATATATTTT. Protein product: CASRVGEVAGNTIYF. The J gene is TRBJ1-3, the V gene TRBV2; D is unresolved. The germline V and J ends were trimmed by 6 bases and 2 bases, with 14 bases remaining between them. CDR1 and CDR2 (germline): SNHLY, FYNNEI. CDR3 size: 15 residues. Combining the CDR3 with reference TRBV2 and TRBJ1-3 gives the whole variable domain EPEVTQTPSHQVTQMGQEVILRCVPISNHLYFYWYRQILGQKVEFLVSFYNNEISEKSEIFDDQFSVERPDGSNFTLKIRSTKLEDSAMYFCASRVGEVAGNTIYFGEGSWLTVV.